These T cell receptor beta chains were read from a single sample in a study of OX40 agonist ivuxolimab in advanced cancers. Using immunoSEQ multiplex PCR, the repertoire was profiled, and TCRdb retains in-frame clones only, with some absent. Of tens of thousands of clones listed, approximately 89% are singletons. The specimen was CD4+ or CD8+ T cells sorted from blood, collected in a trial of the OX40 agonist ivuxolimab. The receptors derive from an adult with an advanced solid tumor such as melanoma, head and neck, liver or kidney cancer. CDR3s include the opening cysteine and the closing phenylalanine or tryptophan. D genes are given only for firm matches. Clone sizes are given selectively: once, few, many, or a class where the clone is expanded.

d_gene | abundance | j_gene | v_gene | CDR3nt | CDR3aa
TRBD1 | NA | TRBJ1-5 | TRBV19 | TGTGCCAGTAGTATGGCGGACAGGGCGAATCAGCCCCAGCATTTT | CASSMADRANQPQHF
NA | NA | TRBJ2-5 | TRBV27 | TGTGCCAGCACCCGAGACGGGACCCAGTACTTC | CASTRDGTQYF
NA | NA | TRBJ2-3 | TRBV4-2 | TGTGCCAGCAGCCGGACGTCAGATACGCAGTATTTT | CASSRTSDTQYF
TRBD1 | once | TRBJ2-5 | TRBV18 | TGTGCCAGCTCACCGGGACAGGGGGGAGAGACCCAGTACTTC | CASSPGQGGETQYF
NA | once | TRBJ2-1 | TRBV5-1 | TGCGCCAGCAGCCTTCGCGGCCAGAGCTCCTACAATGAGCAGTTCTTC | CASSLRGQSSYNEQFF
NA | NA | TRBJ1-2 | TRBV15 | TGTGCCACCAGCAGAGGACTTCCCACAAGCGGCTACACCTTC | CATSRGLPTSGYTF
NA | NA | TRBJ1-1 | TRBV19 | TGTGCCAGTGGGAGGTTAGGGAACACTGAAGCTTTCTTT | CASGRLGNTEAFF
NA | NA | TRBJ1-1 | TRBV6-1 | TGTGCCAGCAGGGTGGGGGGTGAAGCTTTCTTT | CASRVGGEAFF
NA | few | TRBJ2-1 | TRBV28 | TGTGCCAGTTCTCCGCGGCCACCTTCCTACAATGAGCAGTTCTTC | CASSPRPPSYNEQFF
TRBD1 | NA | TRBJ2-1 | TRBV5-1 | TGCGCCAGCAGCTTGGGGACAGGGCCCCTCTCCTACAATGAGCAGTTCTTC | CASSLGTGPLSYNEQFF
NA | NA | TRBJ2-5 | TRBV29-1 | TGCAGCGTGGTGAGAGGAGAGACCCAGTACTTC | CSVVRGETQYF
NA | NA | TRBJ1-4 | TRBV11-2 | TGTGCCAGCACGGGGGACTATGAAAAACTGTTTTTT | CASTGDYEKLFF
NA | NA | TRBJ1-1 | TRBV19 | TGTGCCAGTAGTATCGACCGTGGACTTGAAGCTTTCTTT | CASSIDRGLEAFF
NA | NA | TRBJ1-5 | TRBV23-1 | TGCGCCAGCAGTCAACGGCAGGGTCGTGGCAATCAGCCCCAGCATTTT | CASSQRQGRGNQPQHF
TRBD2 | NA | TRBJ2-3 | TRBV5-4 | TGTGCCAGCGGGTTAGCGGGAGTCGCAGATACGCAGTATTTT | CASGLAGVADTQYF
NA | NA | TRBJ2-5 | TRBV7-2 | TGTGCCAGCAGCCCAGGACGGAACATAGAGACCCAGTACTTC | CASSPGRNIETQYF
TRBD2 | once | TRBJ2-1 | TRBV5-1 | TGCGCCAGCAGCCCGGGGGGAGCCCTCTACAATGAGCAGTTCTTC | CASSPGGALYNEQFF
NA | NA | TRBJ2-1 | TRBV11-2 | TGTGCCAGCAGCTTCCAACTAGCATCCAATGAGCAGTTCTTC | CASSFQLASNEQFF
NA | NA | TRBJ2-5 | TRBV7-2 | TGTGCCAGCAGCTCCCGACTAGAAGAGACCCAGTACTTC | CASSSRLEETQYF
TRBD2 | NA | TRBJ2-3 | TRBV18 | TGTGCCAGCTCACCTACCGGGACTAGCCCAGATACGCAGTATTTT | CASSPTGTSPDTQYF
NA | NA | TRBJ1-6 | TRBV6-1 | TGTGCCAGCAGGTCCTTAGACAGTTCTGCACCCCTCCACTTT | CASRSLDSSAPLHF
NA | NA | TRBJ2-3 | TRBV5-1 | TGCGCCAGCATGGAAAGTTGGAGTGGAGATACGCAGTATTTT | CASMESWSGDTQYF
NA | NA | TRBJ1-2 | TRBV5-6 | TGTGCCAGCAGCCAAGGGGTCTATGGCTACACCTTC | CASSQGVYGYTF
NA | NA | TRBJ2-5 | TRBV7-7 | TGTGCTAGCAGCGCACGGACAGTGCTACAAGAGACCCAGTACTTC | CASSARTVLQETQYF
NA | NA | TRBJ1-1 | TRBV19 | TGTGCCAGTAGTATAGGGGGGATGGGAGATGTGACTGAAGCTTTCTTT | CASSIGGMGDVTEAFF
NA | NA | TRBJ2-2 | TRBV6-5 | TGTGCCAGCCTCCCGGGCCTTAACACCGGGGAGCTGTTTTTT | CASLPGLNTGELFF
NA | NA | TRBJ2-2 | TRBV11-2 | TGTGCCAGCAGCCGTGGGGGGGCCACCGGGGAGCTGTTTTTT | CASSRGGATGELFF
NA | NA | TRBJ2-7 | TRBV2 | TGTGCCAGCAGTGACTACCCTTACGAGCAGTACTTC | CASSDYPYEQYF
NA | NA | TRBJ2-7 | TRBV5-5 | TGTGCCAGCAGCTTGGCCATAGGGGGTTTTCCCTACGAGCAGTACTTC | CASSLAIGGFPYEQYF
NA | NA | TRBJ2-1 | TRBV4-2 | TGTGCCAGCAGCCAAGACGACAGCTTCTCCTACAATGAGCAGTTCTTC | CASSQDDSFSYNEQFF
TRBD2 | NA | TRBJ2-1 | TRBV29-1 | TGCAGCGTTGAGCGGGAGGATTCCTACAATGAGCAGTTCTTC | CSVEREDSYNEQFF
NA | once | TRBJ1-3 | TRBV28 | TGTGCCAGCAGGGACAGTATTTCTGGAAACACCATATATTTT | CASRDSISGNTIYF
NA | few | TRBJ2-7 | TRBV7-2 | TGTGCCACCGGCCGGGCTGGCCCCTACGAGCAGTACTTC | CATGRAGPYEQYF
TRBD1 | NA | TRBJ2-7 | TRBV5-5 | TGTGCCAGCAGCTTGGTTGGGACAGGGGGTTACGAGCAGTACTTC | CASSLVGTGGYEQYF
NA | NA | TRBJ2-7 | TRBV5-1 | TGCGCCAGCAGCGAAGGACCCTACGAGCAGTACTTC | CASSEGPYEQYF
TRBD1 | NA | TRBJ1-1 | TRBV19 | TGTGCCAGTAGTTACGGGACAGCGAACACTGAAGCTTTCTTT | CASSYGTANTEAFF
TRBD1 | NA | TRBJ1-2 | TRBV5-4 | TGTGCCAGCAGCTATGACATGGGGGCAGGGGGACTAGCTAACTATGGCTACACCTTC | CASSYDMGAGGLANYGYTF
TRBD1 | NA | TRBJ1-2 | TRBV25-1 | TGTGCCAGCAGTGACCCCGGGACAGCCTATGGCTACACCTTC | CASSDPGTAYGYTF
NA | NA | TRBJ2-5 | TRBV4-1 | TGCGCCAGCAGCCAAGGGAGGGGGCCTGTGGAGACCCAGTACTTC | CASSQGRGPVETQYF
TRBD2 | NA | TRBJ2-1 | TRBV7-9 | TGTGCCAGCACCGCCCCGGGGACTAGCGGTTTTAATGAGCAGTTCTTC | CASTAPGTSGFNEQFF
NA | once | TRBJ1-2 | TRBV2 | TGTGCCAGCAGGACTAACTATGGCTACACCTTC | CASRTNYGYTF
NA | NA | TRBJ2-5 | TRBV4-2 | TGTGCCAGCAGCCAAGGCCCGGGCAATCGAGGGGTTCAAGAGACCCAGTACTTC | CASSQGPGNRGVQETQYF
NA | NA | TRBJ1-6 | TRBV2 | TGTGCCAGCCGCACGGGCTCCTATAATTCACCCCTCCACTTT | CASRTGSYNSPLHF
NA | once | TRBJ1-3 | TRBV19 | TGTGCCAGTAGTATCCTACATCTAGCCGTCTCTCCAGATGGAAACACCATATATTTT | CASSILHLAVSPDGNTIYF
NA | NA | TRBJ2-1 | TRBV6-1 | TGTGCCAGCATCCCTACCTCCTACAATGAGCAGTTCTTC | CASIPTSYNEQFF
TRBD1 | NA | TRBJ1-5 | TRBV18 | TGTGCCAGCTCATCGTTTACAGGGGGCTTAGACAATCAGCCCCAGCATTTT | CASSSFTGGLDNQPQHF
NA | NA | TRBJ2-7 | TRBV6-1 | TGTGCCAGCATTTTTGGACAGTACTACGAGCAGTACTTC | CASIFGQYYEQYF
NA | NA | TRBJ2-1 | TRBV5-1 | TGCGCCAGCAGCTTTTCCATCGGGAGCCGGGTCGACACACAATATGAGCAGTTCTTC | CASSFSIGSRVDTQYEQFF
NA | NA | TRBJ2-5 | TRBV7-6 | TGTGCCAGCAGCTTGGGGGCCCAAGAGACCCAGTACTTC | CASSLGAQETQYF
NA | NA | TRBJ1-1 | TRBV29-1 | TGCAGCGTTGACCCGATAGCAAACACTGAAGCTTTCTTT | CSVDPIANTEAFF